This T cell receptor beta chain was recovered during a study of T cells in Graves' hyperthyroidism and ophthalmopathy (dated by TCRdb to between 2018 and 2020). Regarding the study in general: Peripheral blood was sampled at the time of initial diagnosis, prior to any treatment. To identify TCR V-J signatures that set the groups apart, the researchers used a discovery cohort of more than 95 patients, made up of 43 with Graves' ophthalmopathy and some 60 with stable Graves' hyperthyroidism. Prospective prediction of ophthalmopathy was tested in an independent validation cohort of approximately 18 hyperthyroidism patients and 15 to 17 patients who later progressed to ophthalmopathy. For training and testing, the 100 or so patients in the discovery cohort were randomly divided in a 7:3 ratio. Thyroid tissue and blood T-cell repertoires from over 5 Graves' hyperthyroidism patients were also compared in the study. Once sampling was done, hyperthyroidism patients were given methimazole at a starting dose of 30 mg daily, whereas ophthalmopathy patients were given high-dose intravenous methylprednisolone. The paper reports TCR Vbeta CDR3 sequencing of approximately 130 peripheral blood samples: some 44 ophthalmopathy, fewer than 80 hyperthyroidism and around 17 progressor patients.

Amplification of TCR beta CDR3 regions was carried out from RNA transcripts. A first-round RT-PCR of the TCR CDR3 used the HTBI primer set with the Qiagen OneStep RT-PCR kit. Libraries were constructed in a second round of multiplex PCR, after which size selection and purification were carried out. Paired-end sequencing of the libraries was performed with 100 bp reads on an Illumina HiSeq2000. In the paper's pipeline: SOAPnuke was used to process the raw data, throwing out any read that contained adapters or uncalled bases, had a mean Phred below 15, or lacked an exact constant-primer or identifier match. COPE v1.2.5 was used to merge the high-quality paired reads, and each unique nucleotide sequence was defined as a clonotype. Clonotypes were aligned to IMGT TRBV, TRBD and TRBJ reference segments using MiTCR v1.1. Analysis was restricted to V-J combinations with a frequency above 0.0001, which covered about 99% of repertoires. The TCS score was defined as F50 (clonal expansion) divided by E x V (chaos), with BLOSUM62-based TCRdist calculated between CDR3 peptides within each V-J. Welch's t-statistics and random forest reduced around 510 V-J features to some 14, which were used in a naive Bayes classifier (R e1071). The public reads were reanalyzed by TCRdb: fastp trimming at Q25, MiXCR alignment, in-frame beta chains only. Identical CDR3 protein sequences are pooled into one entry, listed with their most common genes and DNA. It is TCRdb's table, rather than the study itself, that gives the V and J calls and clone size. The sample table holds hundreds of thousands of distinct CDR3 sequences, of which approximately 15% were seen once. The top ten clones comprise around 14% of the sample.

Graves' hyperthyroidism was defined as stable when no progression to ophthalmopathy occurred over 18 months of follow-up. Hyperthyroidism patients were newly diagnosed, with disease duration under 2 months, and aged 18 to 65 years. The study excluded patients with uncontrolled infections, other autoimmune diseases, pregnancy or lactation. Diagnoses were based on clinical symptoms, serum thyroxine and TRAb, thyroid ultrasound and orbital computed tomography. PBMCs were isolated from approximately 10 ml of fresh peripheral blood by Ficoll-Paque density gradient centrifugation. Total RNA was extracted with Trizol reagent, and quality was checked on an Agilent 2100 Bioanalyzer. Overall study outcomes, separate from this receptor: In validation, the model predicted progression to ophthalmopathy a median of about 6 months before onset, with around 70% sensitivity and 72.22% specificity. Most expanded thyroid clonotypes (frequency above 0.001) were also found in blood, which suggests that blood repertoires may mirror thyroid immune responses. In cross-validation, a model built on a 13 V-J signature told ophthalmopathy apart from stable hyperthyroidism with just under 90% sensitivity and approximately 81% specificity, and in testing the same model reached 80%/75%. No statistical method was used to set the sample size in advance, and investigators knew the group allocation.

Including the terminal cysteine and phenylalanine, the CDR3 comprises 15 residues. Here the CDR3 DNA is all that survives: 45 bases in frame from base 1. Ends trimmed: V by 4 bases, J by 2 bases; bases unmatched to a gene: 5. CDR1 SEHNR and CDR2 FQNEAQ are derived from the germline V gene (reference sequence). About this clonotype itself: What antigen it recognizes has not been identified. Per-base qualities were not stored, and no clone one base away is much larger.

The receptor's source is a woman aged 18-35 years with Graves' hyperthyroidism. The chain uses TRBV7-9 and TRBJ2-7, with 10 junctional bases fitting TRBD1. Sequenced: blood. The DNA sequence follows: TGTGCCAGCAGCTCTGGGGGACAGGGGACCTACGAGCAGTACTTC. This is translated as CASSSGGQGTYEQYF.